This TCR beta chain was recovered during a study of cytomegalovirus exposure and HLA in healthy donors. General study findings and limits: CMV antigen specificity was confirmed in vitro for three CMV-associated chains.

From germline, CDR1 is GTSNPN and CDR2 SVGIG (reference sequence). The V gene lost 8 bases and the J gene lost 4 bases, with 16 bases spanning the gap. The CDR3 loop spans 13 amino acids. Sequenced by immunoSEQ multiplex PCR; TCRdb stores in-frame clones only, minus some. The sample carries fewer than 200,000 clones, approximately 86% recorded once. The donors were in the roughly 130-subject validation cohort; that cohort was separate from the approximately 670-subject first cohort. Concerning this clone: Antigen: not known.

The sequenced sample was PBMCs. This receptor was identified in a man aged 30 to 45 in good health and CMV-seropositive. The chain carries TRBV30 and TRBJ2-3; TRBD1 might be the D (6 bases). The CDR3 sequence: CATQGLGPDTQYF. DNA of the CDR3: TGTGCCACCCAGGGGCTAGGCCCAGATACGCAGTATTTT.